A selection of T cell receptor beta chains follows, all from one sample in a study of cytomegalovirus exposure and HLA in healthy donors. Generated by immunoSEQ multiplex PCR, the TCRdb table keeps only in-frame clones and is missing some. The sample includes about 170,000 clones, approximately 80% of them seen just once. Material: PBMCs. Every receptor here comes from a man younger than 35 in good health and CMV-seronegative. Both conserved end residues are part of each CDR3. A D gene is named only where the DNA matches it firmly. Where a row states a size, it is once, few, many or the class of an expanded clone; other rows omit it.

TRBV7-9	12	TRBJ1-1	few	NA	TGTGCCAGCAGCTTGATCGGGTCTGAAGCTTTCTTT	CASSLIGSEAFF
TRBV11-2	12	TRBJ2-5	NA	NA	TGTGCCAGCAGCGTTACCGGAGAGACCCAGTACTTC	CASSVTGETQYF
TRBV30	13	TRBJ1-5	few	NA	TGTGCCTGGAGCGCGAATAGCAATCAGCCCCAGCATTTT	CAWSANSNQPQHF
TRBV7-9	14	TRBJ1-1	once	TRBD1	TGTTCCAGCAGCCGGGGACAGCTGAACACTGAAGCTTTCTTT	CSSSRGQLNTEAFF
TRBV11-3	16	TRBJ2-2	NA	NA	TGTGCCAGCAGCTTAGATGCGGCCCCGAACACCGGGGAGCTGTTTTTT	CASSLDAAPNTGELFF
TRBV29-1	12	TRBJ2-2	once	TRBD1	TGCAGCGCGGGGACAGGCACCGGGGAGCTGTTTTTT	CSAGTGTGELFF
TRBV5-4	15	TRBJ2-3	NA	NA	TGTGCCAGCGGAAGCGACAGGCGAACCACAGATACGCAGTATTTT	CASGSDRRTTDTQYF
TRBV28	14	TRBJ2-3	NA	NA	TGTGCCAGCAGTGGACTGAGCCGAGCAGATACGCAGTATTTT	CASSGLSRADTQYF
TRBV7-9	16	TRBJ2-1	NA	NA	TGTGCCAGCAGCTTACTTAGTTATTCCGACTACAATGAGCAGTTCTTC	CASSLLSYSDYNEQFF
TRBV25-1	12	TRBJ2-7	NA	NA	TGTGCCAGCAAGGGGGTGGGGTACGAGCAGTACTTC	CASKGVGYEQYF
TRBV6-1	13	TRBJ2-5	NA	NA	TGTGCCAGCAGTGAACACAGGGAACAGACCCAGTACTTC	CASSEHREQTQYF
TRBV7-9	16	TRBJ2-3	NA	TRBD2	TGTGCCAGCAGGTGGACTAGCGGGATACCAGGGGATACGCAGTATTTT	CASRWTSGIPGDTQYF
TRBV7-9	16	TRBJ2-5	NA	NA	TGTGCCAGCAGCTTAGCGGCCCGGGCAGGGGGGACCCAGGAGTACTTC	CASSLAARAGGTQEYF
TRBV9	16	TRBJ2-3	NA	TRBD2	TGTGCCAGCAGCTCTAGCGGGAGGGCCTGGGGAGATACGCAGTATTTT	CASSSSGRAWGDTQYF
TRBV23-1	14	TRBJ2-7	NA	NA	TGCGCCAGCAGTCACCCAGGGGTTATTAGGTCGCAGTACTTC	CASSHPGVIRSQYF
TRBV4-2	15	TRBJ1-2	NA	TRBD1	TGTGCCAGCAGCCAACCGGGACAGGGGCGCGAAGGCTACACCTTC	CASSQPGQGREGYTF
TRBV11-1	15	TRBJ2-7	NA	TRBD1	TGTGCCAGCAGTACTTCTGGACAGGGGTTCTACGAGCAGTACTTC	CASSTSGQGFYEQYF
TRBV27	15	TRBJ1-2	once	TRBD1	TGTGCCAGCAGTACGGGACAGGGGTGGACTAGGGTCTACACCTTC	CASSTGQGWTRVYTF
TRBV19	15	TRBJ2-7	NA	TRBD2	TGTGCCAGTAGACCCGGCGGGACTAGCTTCCGCGAGCAGTACTTC	CASRPGGTSFREQYF
TRBV4-1	15	TRBJ2-7	few	NA	TGCGCCAGCAGCCAAGATTTTTCGACAGGCTACGAGCAGTACTTC	CASSQDFSTGYEQYF
TRBV7-9	15	TRBJ1-4	once	TRBD1	TGTGCCAGCAGCCCAGGACAGGGCGGTAATGAAAAACTGTTTTTT	CASSPGQGGNEKLFF
TRBV7-3	16	TRBJ2-7	NA	TRBD1	TGTGCCAGCAGCTGGGGATTGCCGGGACAGGGCTACGAGCAGTACTTC	CASSWGLPGQGYEQYF
TRBV18	15	TRBJ2-7	NA	NA	TGTGCCAGCTCACCAACCGGGGGTCGGGCCTACGAGCAGTACTTC	CASSPTGGRAYEQYF
TRBV5-1	15	TRBJ2-5	NA	TRBD1	TGCGCCAGCACGCCCCTCGGGACAGCCCAAGAGACCCAGTACTTC	CASTPLGTAQETQYF
TRBV19	15	TRBJ2-7	NA	TRBD1	TGTGCCAGTAGTACTCCGGGACAGGCGTTTGGCGAGCAGTACTTC	CASSTPGQAFGEQYF
TRBV7-2	14	TRBJ1-1	NA	TRBD1	TGTGCCAGCAGCTTAGCGGCAGGGGGCACTGAAGCTTTCTTT	CASSLAAGGTEAFF
TRBV5-1	14	TRBJ1-2	NA	NA	TGCGCCAGCAGCGTTACCGGGACAAACTATGGCTACACCTTC	CASSVTGTNYGYTF
TRBV18	17	TRBJ1-6	once	TRBD1	TGTGCCAGCTCACCAATCAATCAAGTACAGGGGCGTTCACCCCTCCACTTT	CASSPINQVQGRSPLHF
TRBV9	12	TRBJ2-5	NA	NA	TGTGCCAGCAGCGTAGGAGGAGAGACCCAGTACTTC	CASSVGGETQYF
TRBV6-6	13	TRBJ2-2	NA	TRBD1	TGTGCCATTGACAGGGACAACACCGGGGAGCTGTTTTTT	CAIDRDNTGELFF
TRBV5-1	15	TRBJ1-5	once	NA	TGCGCCAGCAGCTTGGTTGGGGGGAACTCGGGGCCCCAGCATTTT	CASSLVGGNSGPQHF
TRBV2	10	TRBJ1-1	NA	NA	TGTGCCACCTCCAGCGGCAGAGCTTTCTTT	CATSSGRAFF
TRBV5-1	15	TRBJ2-1	NA	TRBD2	TGCGCCAGCAGCCGTCGACTAGCGGGCAGCAATGAGCAGTTCTTC	CASSRRLAGSNEQFF
TRBV4-2	17	TRBJ1-2	NA	NA	TGTGCCAGCAGCCAATCCCACTCCCACCTTGGCGGCTATGGCTACACCTTC	CASSQSHSHLGGYGYTF
TRBV10-3	15	TRBJ1-5	NA	NA	TGTGCCATCAGTGAGAACGGAGCCGGCAATCAGCCCCAGCATTTT	CAISENGAGNQPQHF
TRBV4-2	16	TRBJ2-1	NA	TRBD2	TGTGCCAGCAGCCAATCGACGGGAGGGAAATACAATGAGCAGTTCTTC	CASSQSTGGKYNEQFF
TRBV7-9	14	TRBJ1-2	once	TRBD1	TGTGCCAGCAGCTCCGAAGGACAGGATTATGGCTACACCTTC	CASSSEGQDYGYTF
TRBV4-3	17	TRBJ2-1	NA	TRBD2	TGCGCCAGCAGCCAAAATAATTTAGCGGGAGGCGACAATGAGCAGTTCTTC	CASSQNNLAGGDNEQFF
TRBV27	19	TRBJ2-3	once	NA	TGTGCCAGCAGTTTAATTCCCGGTGGAGGGTGGGGGAGAACGGATACGCAGTATTTT	CASSLIPGGGWGRTDTQYF
TRBV6-5	15	TRBJ2-7	NA	NA	TGTGCCAGCTCAGCCTATTCTCCGGGATCCTACGAGCAGTACTTC	CASSAYSPGSYEQYF
TRBV29-1	11	TRBJ1-2	NA	NA	TGCAGCGTAGTGACAGCTGACGGCTACACCTTC	CSVVTADGYTF
TRBV7-6	15	TRBJ2-5	NA	NA	TGTGCCAGCAGCTTAGGGGCTAGCGAGGGGGAGACCCAGTACTTC	CASSLGASEGETQYF
TRBV4-2	15	TRBJ2-7	NA	NA	TGTGCCAGCAGCCTGGCAATTTCTGACTCCTACGAGCAGTACTTC	CASSLAISDSYEQYF
TRBV5-6	18	TRBJ2-1	NA	NA	TGTGCCAGCAGCTTGACCGGCTGGGAGCATTCCTCCTACAATGAGCAGTTCTTC	CASSLTGWEHSSYNEQFF
TRBV5-1	15	TRBJ2-7	NA	NA	TGCGCCAGCAGCTTGGCCCCAGGACAGCCTTACGAGCAGTACTTC	CASSLAPGQPYEQYF
TRBV30	12	TRBJ2-7	NA	TRBD1	TGTGCCTTGTCGGAACAGGGGGTCGGGCAGTACTTC	CALSEQGVGQYF
TRBV10-3	15	TRBJ1-1	once	NA	TGTGCCATCAGTGAGCCGACTGGGGCTCGAACTGAAGCTTTCTTT	CAISEPTGARTEAFF
TRBV9	13	TRBJ2-3	NA	NA	TGTGCCAGCAGCGAAAGCGGTACAGATACGCAGTATTTT	CASSESGTDTQYF
TRBV5-4	17	TRBJ1-5	NA	NA	TGTGCCAGCAGCGGCGGGGGGGAGTTTAAGAAGATACAGCCCCAGCATTTT	CASSGGGEFKKIQPQHF
TRBV6-6	14	TRBJ2-3	NA	TRBD1	TGTGCCAGCAGGGCAGGGGGCACAGCAGATACGCAGTATTTT	CASRAGGTADTQYF
TRBV7-9	17	TRBJ2-7	NA	TRBD1	TGTGCCAGCAGCCCGAGGAACAGGGGACCTGAACCCTACGAGCAGTACTTC	CASSPRNRGPEPYEQYF
TRBV7-6	15	TRBJ1-5	few	NA	TGTGCCAGCAGCTTAGTACAGGGACGCAATCAGCCCCAGCATTTT	CASSLVQGRNQPQHF
TRBV9	17	TRBJ1-3	NA	NA	TGTGCCAGCAGCGTCGAACTCAGGGCCAGCTCTGGAAACACCATATATTTT	CASSVELRASSGNTIYF